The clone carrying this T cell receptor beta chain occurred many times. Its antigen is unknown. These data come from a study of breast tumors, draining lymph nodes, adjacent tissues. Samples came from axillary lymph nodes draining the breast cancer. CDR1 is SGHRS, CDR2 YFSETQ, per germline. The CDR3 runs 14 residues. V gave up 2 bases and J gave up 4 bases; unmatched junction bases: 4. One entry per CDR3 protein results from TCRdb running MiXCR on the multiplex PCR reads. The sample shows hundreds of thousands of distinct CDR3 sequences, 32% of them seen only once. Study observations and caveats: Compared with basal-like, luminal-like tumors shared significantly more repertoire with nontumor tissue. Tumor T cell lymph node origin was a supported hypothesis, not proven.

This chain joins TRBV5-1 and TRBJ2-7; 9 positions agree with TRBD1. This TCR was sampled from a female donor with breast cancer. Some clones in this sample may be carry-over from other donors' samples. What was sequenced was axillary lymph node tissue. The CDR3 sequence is CASSFDRGDYEQYF. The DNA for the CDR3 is TGCGCCAGCAGCTTCGACAGGGGGGATTACGAGCAGTACTTC.